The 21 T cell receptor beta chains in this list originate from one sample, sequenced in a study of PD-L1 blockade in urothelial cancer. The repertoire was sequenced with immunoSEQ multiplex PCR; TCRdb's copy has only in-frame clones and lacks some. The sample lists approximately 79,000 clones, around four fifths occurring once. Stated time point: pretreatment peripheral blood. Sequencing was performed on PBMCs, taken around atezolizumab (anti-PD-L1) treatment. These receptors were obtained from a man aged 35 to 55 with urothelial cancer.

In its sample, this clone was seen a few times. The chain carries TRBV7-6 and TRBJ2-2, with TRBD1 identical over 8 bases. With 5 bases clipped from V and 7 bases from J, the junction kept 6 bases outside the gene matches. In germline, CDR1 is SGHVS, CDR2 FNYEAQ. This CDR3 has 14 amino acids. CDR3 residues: CASSRDRGNGELFF. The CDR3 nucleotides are TGTGCCAGCAGCCGAGACAGGGGCAACGGGGAGCTGTTTTTT. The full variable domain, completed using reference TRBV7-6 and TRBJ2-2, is GAGVSQSPRYKVTKRGQDVALRCDPISGHVSLYWYRQALGQGPEFLTYFNYEAQQDKSGLPNDRFSAERPEGSISTLTIQRTEQRDSAMYRCASSRDRGNGELFFGEGSRLTVL.

The CDR3 loop reads CSVAPRRGRYEQYF. The CDR3 DNA sequence: TGCAGCGTAGCCCCTCGGAGGGGACGCTACGAGCAGTACTTC. The chain links TRBV29-1 to TRBJ2-7; D perhaps matches TRBD2 (6 bases). Germline CDR1 reads SQVTM; CDR2 reads ANQGSEA. The length of the CDR3 is 14 residues. Trimming shortened V by 6 bases and J by 3 bases, and 18 bases separated the two germline ends.

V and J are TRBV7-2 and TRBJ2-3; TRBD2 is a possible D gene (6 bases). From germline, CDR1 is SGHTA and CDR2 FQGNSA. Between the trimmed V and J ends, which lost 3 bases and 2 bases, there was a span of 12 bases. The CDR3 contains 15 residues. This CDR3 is CASSFGGAFTDTQYF. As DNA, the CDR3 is TGTGCCAGCAGCTTCGGCGGGGCTTTCACAGATACGCAGTATTTT.

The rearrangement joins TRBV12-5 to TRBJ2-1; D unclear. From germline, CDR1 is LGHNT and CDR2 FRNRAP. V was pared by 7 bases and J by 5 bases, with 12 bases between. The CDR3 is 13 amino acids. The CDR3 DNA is TGTGCTAGTGCCCCTGCTACGCACAATGAGCAGTTCTTC. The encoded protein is CASAPATHNEQFF.

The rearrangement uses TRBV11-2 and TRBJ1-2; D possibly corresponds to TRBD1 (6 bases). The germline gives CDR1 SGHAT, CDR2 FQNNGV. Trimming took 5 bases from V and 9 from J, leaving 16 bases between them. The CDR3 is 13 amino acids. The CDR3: CASSPRTAVSYTF. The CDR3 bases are TGTGCCAGCAGCCCCCGGACAGCCGTCAGCTACACCTTC.

CDR3 residues: CASNPWVLRETYNEQFF. The DNA for the CDR3 is TGTGCCAGCAACCCATGGGTATTGCGGGAGACCTACAATGAGCAGTTCTTC. The chain carries TRBV11-2 and TRBJ2-1; 7 bases match TRBD2. Germline CDR1 is SGHAT and CDR2 is FQNNGV. This CDR3 is 17 amino acids long. V was clipped by 7 bases and J by 2 bases; unmatched bases: 14. The full variable domain, in which reference TRBV11-2 and TRBJ2-1 provide the parts outside the CDR3, is EAGVAQSPRYKIIEKRQSVAFWCNPISGHATLYWYQQILGQGPKLLIQFQNNGVVDDSQLPKDRFSAERLKGVDSTLKIQPAKLEDSAVYLCASNPWVLRETYNEQFFGPGTRLTVL.

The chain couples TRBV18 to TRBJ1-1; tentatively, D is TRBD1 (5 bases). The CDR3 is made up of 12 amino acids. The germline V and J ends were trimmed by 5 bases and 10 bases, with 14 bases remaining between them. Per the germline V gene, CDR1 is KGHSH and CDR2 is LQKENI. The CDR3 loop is CASSEREGRAFF. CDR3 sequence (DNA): TGTGCCAGCTCAGAGAGGGAGGGGAGAGCTTTCTTT.

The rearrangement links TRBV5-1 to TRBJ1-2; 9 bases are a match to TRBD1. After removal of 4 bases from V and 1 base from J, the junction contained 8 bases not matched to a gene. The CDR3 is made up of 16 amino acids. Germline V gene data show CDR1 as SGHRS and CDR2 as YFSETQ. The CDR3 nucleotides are TGCGCCAGCAGCAGAACCACAGGGGGCGGTAACTATGGCTACACCTTC. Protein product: CASSRTTGGGNYGYTF. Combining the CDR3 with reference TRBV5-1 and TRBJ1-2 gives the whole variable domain KAGVTQTPRYLIKTRGQQVTLSCSPISGHRSVSWYQQTPGQGLQFLFEYFSETQRNKGNFPGRFSGRQFSNSRSEMNVSTLELGDSALYLCASSRTTGGGNYGYTFGSGTRLTVV.

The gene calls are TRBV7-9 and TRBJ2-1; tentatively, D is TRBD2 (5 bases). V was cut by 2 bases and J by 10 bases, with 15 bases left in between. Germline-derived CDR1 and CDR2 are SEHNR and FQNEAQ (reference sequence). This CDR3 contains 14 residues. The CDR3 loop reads CASSLSGLPNEQFF. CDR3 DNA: TGTGCCAGCAGCTTATCTGGACTCCCCAACGAGCAGTTCTTC.

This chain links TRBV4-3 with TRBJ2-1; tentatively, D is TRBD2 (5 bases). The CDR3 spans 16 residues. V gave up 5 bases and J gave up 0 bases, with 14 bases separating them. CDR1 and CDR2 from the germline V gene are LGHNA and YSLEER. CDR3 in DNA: TGCGCCAGCAGCTCGGAGGCGGGTAGCTCCTACAATGAGCAGTTCTTC. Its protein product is CASSSEAGSSYNEQFF.

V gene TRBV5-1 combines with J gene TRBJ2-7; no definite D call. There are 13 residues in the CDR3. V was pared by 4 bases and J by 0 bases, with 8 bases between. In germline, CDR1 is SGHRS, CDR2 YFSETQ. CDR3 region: CASSPESSYEQYF. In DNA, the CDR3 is TGCGCCAGCAGCCCGGAGTCCTCCTACGAGCAGTACTTC.

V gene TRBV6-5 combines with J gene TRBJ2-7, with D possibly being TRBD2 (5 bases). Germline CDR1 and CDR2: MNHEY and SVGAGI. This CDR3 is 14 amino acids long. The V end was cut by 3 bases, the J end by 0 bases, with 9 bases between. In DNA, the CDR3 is TGTGCCAGCAGTTATATAGGGAGCTCCTACGAGCAGTACTTC. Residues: CASSYIGSSYEQYF.

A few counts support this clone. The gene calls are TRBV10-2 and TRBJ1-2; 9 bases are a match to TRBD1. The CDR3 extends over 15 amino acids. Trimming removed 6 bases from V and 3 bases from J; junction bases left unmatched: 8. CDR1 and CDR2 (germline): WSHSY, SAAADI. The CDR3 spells CASSLGTGRHYGYTF. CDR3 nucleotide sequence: TGCGCCAGCAGCCTAGGGACAGGGCGGCACTATGGCTACACCTTC.

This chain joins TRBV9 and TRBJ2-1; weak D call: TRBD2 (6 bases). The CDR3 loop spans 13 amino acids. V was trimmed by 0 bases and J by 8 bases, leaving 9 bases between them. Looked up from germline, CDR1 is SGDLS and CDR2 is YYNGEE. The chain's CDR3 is CASSVATGDEQFF. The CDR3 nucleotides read TGTGCCAGCAGCGTAGCCACGGGGGATGAGCAGTTCTTC.

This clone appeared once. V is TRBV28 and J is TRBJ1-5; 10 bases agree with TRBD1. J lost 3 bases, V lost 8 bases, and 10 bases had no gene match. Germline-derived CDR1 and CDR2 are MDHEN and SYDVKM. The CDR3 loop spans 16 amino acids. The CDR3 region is CASRSQTGGINQPQHF. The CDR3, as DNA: TGTGCCAGCCGATCGCAGACAGGGGGCATCAATCAGCCCCAGCATTTT.

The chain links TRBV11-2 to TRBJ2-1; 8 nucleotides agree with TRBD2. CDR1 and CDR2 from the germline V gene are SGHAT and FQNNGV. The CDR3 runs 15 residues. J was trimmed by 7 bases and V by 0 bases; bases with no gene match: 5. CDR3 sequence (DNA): TGTGCCAGCAGCTTAGATACTAGCGGAGGTAATGAGCAGTTCTTC. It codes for CASSLDTSGGNEQFF.

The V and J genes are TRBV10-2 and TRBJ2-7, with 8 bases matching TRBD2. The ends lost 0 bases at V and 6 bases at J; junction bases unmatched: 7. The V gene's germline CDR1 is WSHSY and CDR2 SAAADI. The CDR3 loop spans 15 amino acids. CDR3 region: CASSESRAGVAEQYF. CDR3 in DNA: TGCGCCAGCAGTGAGTCGAGAGCGGGAGTCGCCGAGCAGTACTTC.

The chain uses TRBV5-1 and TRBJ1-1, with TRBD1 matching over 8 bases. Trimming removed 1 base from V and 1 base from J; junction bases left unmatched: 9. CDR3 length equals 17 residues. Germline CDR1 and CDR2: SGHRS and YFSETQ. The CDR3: CASSLRQGARRNTEAFF. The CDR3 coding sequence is TGCGCCAGCAGCTTGCGGCAGGGGGCGAGGAGGAACACTGAAGCTTTCTTT.

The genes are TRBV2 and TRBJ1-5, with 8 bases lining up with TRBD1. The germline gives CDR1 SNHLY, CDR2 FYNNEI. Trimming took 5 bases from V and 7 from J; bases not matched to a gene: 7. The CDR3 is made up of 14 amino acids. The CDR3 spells CASSTGQGGQPQHF. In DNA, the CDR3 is TGTGCCAGCAGTACAGGACAGGGTGGGCAGCCCCAGCATTTT.

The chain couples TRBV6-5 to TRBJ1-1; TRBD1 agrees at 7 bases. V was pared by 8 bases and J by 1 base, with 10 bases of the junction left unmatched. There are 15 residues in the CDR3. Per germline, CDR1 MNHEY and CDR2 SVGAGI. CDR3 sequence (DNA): TGTGCCAGCGCAACAGGGGTAAGGGCGAACACTGAAGCTTTCTTT. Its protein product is CASATGVRANTEAFF.

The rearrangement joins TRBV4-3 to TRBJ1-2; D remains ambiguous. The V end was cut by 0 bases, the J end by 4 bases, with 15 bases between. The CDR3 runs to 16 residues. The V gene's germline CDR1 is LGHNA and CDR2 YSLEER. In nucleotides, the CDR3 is TGCGCCAGCAGCCAAGAGGTGTGGCAGGTGAGCTATGGCTACACCTTC. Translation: CASSQEVWQVSYGYTF.